This T cell receptor (beta chain) was observed in a study of T cells in Graves' hyperthyroidism and ophthalmopathy. Germline assignment: CDR1 SNHLY and CDR2 FYNNEI. With V trimmed by 5 bases and J by 11 bases, 11 bases remained unmatched. The CDR3 is made up of 13 amino acids. What was amplified from RNA transcripts were TCR beta CDR3 regions. TCR CDR3 regions were first amplified by RT-PCR with HTBI primers. TCRdb analysed the multiplex PCR reads with MiXCR anew, one entry per CDR3 protein. Of a few hundred thousand distinct CDR3 sequences listed, 14% are singletons. This clonotype was seen many times. Its antigen is undetermined. Patients counted as stable if ophthalmopathy did not develop within 18 months. Study results and caveats: Ophthalmopathy and stable hyperthyroidism were separated by a 13 V-J model. Most expanded thyroid clonotypes above 0.001 also appeared in blood.

Specimen: blood. This chain uses TRBV2 with TRBJ1-1; TRBD1 matches at 7 bases. This sequence was found in a young woman with Graves' hyperthyroidism. In DNA form, the CDR3 reads TGTGCCAGCAGTACGGGACAGTCCCTTAGGGCTTTCTTT. Residues: CASSTGQSLRAFF.